The source of this T cell receptor beta chain is a study of T cell responses to AZD1222 COVID-19 vaccine. As regards this clone: Its antigen remains unidentified.

Clones were read by immunoSEQ multiplex PCR, and TCRdb kept only the in-frame ones, dropping some. The table has 140,000 to 150,000 clones, around 85% seen once; the top ten hold around 8%. General study points: The study found Spike-specific TCR breadth and depth rose after two AZD1222 doses.

CDR3 size: 14 residues. CDR1 and CDR2 (germline): KGHSH, LQKENI. Germline trimming cut 3 bases from V and 4 bases from J; bases unmatched to any gene: 5. V gene TRBV18 combines with J gene TRBJ1-1; 7 bases fit TRBD1. This sequence originates from an adult in good health. The sample here was peripheral blood, taken on day 0 of AZD1222 vaccination. The CDR3 spells CASSPQQGRTEAFF. The CDR3 DNA sequence: TGTGCCAGCTCACCCCAACAGGGGCGCACTGAAGCTTTCTTT.